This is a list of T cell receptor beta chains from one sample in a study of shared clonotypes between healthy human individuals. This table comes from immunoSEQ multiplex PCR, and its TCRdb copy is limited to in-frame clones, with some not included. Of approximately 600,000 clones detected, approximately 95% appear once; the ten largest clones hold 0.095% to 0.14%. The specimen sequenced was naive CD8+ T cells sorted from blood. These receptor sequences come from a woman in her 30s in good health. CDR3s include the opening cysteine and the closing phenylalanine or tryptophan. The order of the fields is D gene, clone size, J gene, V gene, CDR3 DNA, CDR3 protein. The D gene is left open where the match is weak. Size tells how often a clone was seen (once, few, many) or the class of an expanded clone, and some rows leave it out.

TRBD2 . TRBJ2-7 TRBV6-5 TGTGCCAGCAGTCTCCTGGGACTAGCGGGAGAGAAGTACTTC CASSLLGLAGEKYF
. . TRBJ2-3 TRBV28 TGTGCCAGCAGTTTGGCGGGTTCTAGCACAGATACGCAGTATTTT CASSLAGSSTDTQYF
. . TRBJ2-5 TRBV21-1 TGTGCCAGCAGCAAAGTTCTACACAGGCAAGAGACCCAGTACTTC CASSKVLHRQETQYF
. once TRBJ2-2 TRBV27 TGTGCCAGCAGTTTACTGCAAACCGGGGAGCTGTTTTTT CASSLLQTGELFF
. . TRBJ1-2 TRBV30 TGTGCCTGTCGGGGAGGGGGAAACTATGGCTACACCTTC CACRGGGNYGYTF
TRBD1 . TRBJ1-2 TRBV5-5 TGTGCCAGCAGTTGGGACAGGACTAACTATGGCTACACCTTC CASSWDRTNYGYTF
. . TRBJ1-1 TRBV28 TGTGCCACCAGGGACGGCGTTGCGACTGAAGCTTTCTTT CATRDGVATEAFF
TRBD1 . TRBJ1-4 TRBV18 TGTGCCAGCTCACCATTATCTTGGGACAGGGAGGAAAAACTGTTTTTT CASSPLSWDREEKLFF
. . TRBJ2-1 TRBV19 TGTGCCAGTAGTCCTTCCGTGTGGGTGGGCTACAATGAGCAGTTCTTC CASSPSVWVGYNEQFF
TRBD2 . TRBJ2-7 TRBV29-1 TGCAGCGTTATTACTAGCGGGGATTACGAGCAGTACTTC CSVITSGDYEQYF
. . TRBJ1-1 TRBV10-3 TGTGCCATCAGTCCCGACAGTCAGAACACTGAAGCTTTCTTT CAISPDSQNTEAFF
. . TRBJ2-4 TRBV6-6 TGTGCCAGCAGTTACTCGAGTCTTTGGTACTTC CASSYSSLWYF
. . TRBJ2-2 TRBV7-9 TGTGCCAGCAGCCCAAACACCGGGGAGCTGTTTTTT CASSPNTGELFF
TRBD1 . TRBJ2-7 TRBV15 TGTGCCACCAGCGGAAGACAGGGGGATTACGAGCAGTACTTC CATSGRQGDYEQYF
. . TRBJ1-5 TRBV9 TGTGCCAGCAGTAGTGGTCGGGGCAATCAGCCCCAGCATTTT CASSSGRGNQPQHF
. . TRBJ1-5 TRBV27 TGTGCCAGCAGTAAGGGCCCTAGCAATCAGCCCCAGCATTTT CASSKGPSNQPQHF
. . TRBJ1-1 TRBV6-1 TGTGCCGCACGGGACACTGAAGCTTTCTTT CAARDTEAFF
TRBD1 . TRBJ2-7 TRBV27 TGTGCCAGCAGTTTAAGGGACAGGACCTACGAGCAGTACTTC CASSLRDRTYEQYF